This T cell receptor beta chain was profiled in a study of response to subunit inactivated influenza vaccine (dated by TCRdb to the late 2010s). Context from the whole study: Deep quantitative T cell receptor repertoire profiling was used in the study to track responses to a trivalent subunit inactivated influenza vaccine. Results and caveats for the whole study, not just this receptor: The authors suggested that each seasonal influenza vaccination may recruit only a limited number of new T cells.

A remark on this clonotype: No cognate antigen has been identified for it. Base qualities are not at hand, and no much larger clone is one base apart.

Germline trimming amounts to 1 base on V and 7 bases on J, with 13 as the count of junction bases outside the gene matches. The CDR3 holds 17 amino acids from the cysteine to the phenylalanine. Here the CDR3 DNA is all that survives: 51 bases in frame from base 1. Based on the germline V gene, the CDR1 and CDR2 sequences are SGHRS and YFSETQ. The protocol used for the library was RT-PCR. Sequencer: Illumina HiSeq 2500. Through fastp at Q25 and MiXCR, TCRdb rebuilt clones from the public reads, retaining in-frame beta chains. Rows with a matching CDR3 protein are joined into one entry that keeps the most common DNA and genes. The sample table shows about 300,000 distinct CDR3 sequences, and 20% to 25% are seen once. 9% to 12% of the sample rests with the top ten.

This receptor chain uses TRBV5-1 and TRBJ2-4; 8 junctional bases match TRBD1. The clonotype originates from a man aged 50-75 years who received an inactivated influenza vaccine. Donor details come from another sample of the same person, matched by shared clones. Specimen: PBMCs from blood, collected about 20 months after vaccination. The DNA is TGCGCCAGCAGCTTGCAATGGCAGGGGGCTCCCGGGAACATTCAGTACTTC. Translated, it reads CASSLQWQGAPGNIQYF.